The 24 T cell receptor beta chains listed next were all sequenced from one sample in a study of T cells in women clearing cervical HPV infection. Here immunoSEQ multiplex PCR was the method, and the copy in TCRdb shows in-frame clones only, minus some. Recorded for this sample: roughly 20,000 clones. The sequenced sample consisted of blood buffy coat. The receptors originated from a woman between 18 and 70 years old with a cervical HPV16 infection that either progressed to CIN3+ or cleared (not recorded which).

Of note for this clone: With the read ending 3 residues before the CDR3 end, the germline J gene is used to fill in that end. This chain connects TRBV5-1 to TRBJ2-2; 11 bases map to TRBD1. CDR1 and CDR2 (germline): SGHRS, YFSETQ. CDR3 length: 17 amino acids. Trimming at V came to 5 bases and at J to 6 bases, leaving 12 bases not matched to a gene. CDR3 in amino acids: CASSYRVPGQGAGELFF. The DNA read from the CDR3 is TGCGCCAGCAGTTATCGCGTACCGGGACAGGGGGCCGGGGAG. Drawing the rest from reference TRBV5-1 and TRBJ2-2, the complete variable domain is KAGVTQTPRYLIKTRGQQVTLSCSPISGHRSVSWYQQTPGQGLQFLFEYFSETQRNKGNFPGRFSGRQFSNSRSEMNVSTLELGDSALYLCASSYRVPGQGAGELFFGEGSRLTVL.

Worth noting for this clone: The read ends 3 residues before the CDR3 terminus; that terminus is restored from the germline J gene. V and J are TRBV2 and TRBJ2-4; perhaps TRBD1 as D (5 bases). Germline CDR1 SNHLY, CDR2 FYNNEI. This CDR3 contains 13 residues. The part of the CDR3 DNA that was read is TGTGCCAGCAGTGAAGGGGGCAATCAGCCT. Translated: CASSEGGNQP. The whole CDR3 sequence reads CASSEGGNQPQYF.

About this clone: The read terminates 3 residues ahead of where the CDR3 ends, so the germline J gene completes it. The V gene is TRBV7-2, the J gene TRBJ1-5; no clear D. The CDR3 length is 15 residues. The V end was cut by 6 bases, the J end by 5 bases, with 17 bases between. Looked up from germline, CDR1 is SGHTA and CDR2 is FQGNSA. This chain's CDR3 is CASSLIGPGDQPQHF. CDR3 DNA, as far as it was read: TGTGCCAGCAGTTTGATTGGACCCGGGGATCAGCCC.

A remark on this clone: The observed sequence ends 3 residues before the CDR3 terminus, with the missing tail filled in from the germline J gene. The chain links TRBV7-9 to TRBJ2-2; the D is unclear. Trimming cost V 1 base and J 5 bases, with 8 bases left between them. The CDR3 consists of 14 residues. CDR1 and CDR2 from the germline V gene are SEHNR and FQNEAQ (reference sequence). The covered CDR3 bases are TGTGCCAGCAGCTTAGAGGGCCTGACCGGGGAG. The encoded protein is CASSLEGLTGE. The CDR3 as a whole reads CASSLEGLTGELFF.

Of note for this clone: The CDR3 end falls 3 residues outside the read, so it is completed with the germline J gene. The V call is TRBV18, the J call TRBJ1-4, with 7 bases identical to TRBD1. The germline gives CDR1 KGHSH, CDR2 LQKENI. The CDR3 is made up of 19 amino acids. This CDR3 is CASSPGSGQPTSWANVLFF. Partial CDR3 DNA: TGTGCCAGCTCACCCGGCTCGGGACAGCCTACTTCCTGGGCCAACGTA.

The part of the CDR3 DNA that was read is TGCGCCAGCAGCGCCGGACAGTCGACTGAA. This sequence encodes CASSAGQSTE. The entire CDR3 protein is CASSAGQSTEAFF. The chain combines TRBV5-1 with TRBJ1-1; possible D gene TRBD1, 6 bases. The read comes to an end 3 residues before the CDR3 does, leaving the germline J gene to fill in the end. Trimming left V 4 bases short and J 5 bases short, with 12 bases between. The CDR3 covers 13 residues. Germline assignment: CDR1 SGHRS and CDR2 YFSETQ. The full variable domain, with the rest looked up from reference TRBV5-1 and TRBJ1-1, is KAGVTQTPRYLIKTRGQQVTLSCSPISGHRSVSWYQQTPGQGLQFLFEYFSETQRNKGNFPGRFSGRQFSNSRSEMNVSTLELGDSALYLCASSAGQSTEAFFGQGTRLTVV.

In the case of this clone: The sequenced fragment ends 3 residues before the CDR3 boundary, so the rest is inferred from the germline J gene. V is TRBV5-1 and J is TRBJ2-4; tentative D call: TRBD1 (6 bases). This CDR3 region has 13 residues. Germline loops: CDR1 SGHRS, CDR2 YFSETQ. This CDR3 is CASSLGQGFGQYF. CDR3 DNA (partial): TGCGCCAGCAGCTTGGGGCAGGGGTTTGGT.

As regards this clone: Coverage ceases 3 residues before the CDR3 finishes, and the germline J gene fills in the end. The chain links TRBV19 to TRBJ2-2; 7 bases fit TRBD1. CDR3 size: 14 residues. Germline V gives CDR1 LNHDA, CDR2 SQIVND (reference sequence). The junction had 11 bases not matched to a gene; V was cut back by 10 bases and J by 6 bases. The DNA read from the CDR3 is TGTGCCACGACCTCCCGGACAGGTCCCGGGGAG. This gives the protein CATTSRTGPGE. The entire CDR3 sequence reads CATTSRTGPGELFF.

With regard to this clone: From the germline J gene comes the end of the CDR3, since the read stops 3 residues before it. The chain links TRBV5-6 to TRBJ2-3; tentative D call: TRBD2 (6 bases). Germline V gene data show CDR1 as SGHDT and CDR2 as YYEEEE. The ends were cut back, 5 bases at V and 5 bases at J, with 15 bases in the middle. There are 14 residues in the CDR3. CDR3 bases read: TGTGCCAGCAGTCCCGGACTGCGGGGAGATACG. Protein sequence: CASSPGLRGDT. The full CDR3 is CASSPGLRGDTQYF.

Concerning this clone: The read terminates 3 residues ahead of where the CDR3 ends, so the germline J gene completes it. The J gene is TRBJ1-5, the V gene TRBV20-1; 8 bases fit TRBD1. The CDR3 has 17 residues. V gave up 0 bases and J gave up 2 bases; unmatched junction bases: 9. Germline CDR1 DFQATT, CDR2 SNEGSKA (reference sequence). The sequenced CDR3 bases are TGCAGTGCTAGAGATCCGACAGGGGATGGGGGCAATCAGCCC. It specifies CSARDPTGDGGNQP. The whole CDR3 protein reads CSARDPTGDGGNQPQHF.

The CDR3 sequence is CASSFRTSGQETQYF. The CDR3 DNA, read in part, is TGTGCCAGCAGCTTCAGGACTAGCGGGCAAGAGACG. The V gene is TRBV7-9, the J gene TRBJ2-3, with 11 bases aligning to TRBD2. The CDR3 extends 3 residues past the end of the read, so its final part is completed from the germline J gene. CDR1 and CDR2 from the germline V gene are SEHNR and FQNEAQ (reference sequence). The CDR3 has 15 amino acids. The whole variable domain, filled in from reference TRBV7-9 and TRBJ2-3, reads DTGVSQNPRHKITKRGQNVTFRCDPISEHNRLYWYRQTLGQGPEFLTYFQNEAQLEKSRLLSDRFSAERPKGSFSTLEIQRTEQGDSAMYLCASSFRTSGQETQYFGPGTRLTVL.

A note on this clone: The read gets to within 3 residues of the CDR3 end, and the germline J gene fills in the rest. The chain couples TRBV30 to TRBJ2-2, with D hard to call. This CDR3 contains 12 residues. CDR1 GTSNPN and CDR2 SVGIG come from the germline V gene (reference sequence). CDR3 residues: CAWSVETSPLFF. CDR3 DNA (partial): TGTGCCTGGAGTGTAGAAACTTCACCG.

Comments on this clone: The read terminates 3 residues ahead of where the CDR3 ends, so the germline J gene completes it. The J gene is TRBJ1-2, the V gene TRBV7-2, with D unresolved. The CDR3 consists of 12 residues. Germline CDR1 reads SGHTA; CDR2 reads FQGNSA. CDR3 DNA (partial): TGTGCCAGCAGCTACTCCACAGATACC. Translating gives CASSYSTDT. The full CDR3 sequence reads CASSYSTDTYTF.

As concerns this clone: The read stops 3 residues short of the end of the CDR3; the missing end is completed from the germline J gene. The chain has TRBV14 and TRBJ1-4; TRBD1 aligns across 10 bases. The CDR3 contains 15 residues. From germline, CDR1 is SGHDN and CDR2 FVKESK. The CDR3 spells CASSLGQGFRSPLFF. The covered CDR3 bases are TGTGCCAGCAGCTTGGGACAGGGGTTTCGTTCACCA. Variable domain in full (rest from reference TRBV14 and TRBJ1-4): EAGVTQFPSHSVIEKGQTVTLRCDPISGHDNLYWYRRVMGKEIKFLLHFVKESKQDESGMPNNRFLAERTGGTYSTLKVQPAELEDSGVYFCASSLGQGFRSPLFFGSGTQLSVL.

The CDR3 bases that were read are TGTGCCTGGAGTTCAAATAGCAATCAGCCC. It encodes CAWSSNSNQP. The whole CDR3 region reads CAWSSNSNQPQHF. The chain employs TRBV30 and TRBJ1-5, with D hard to call. The read ends 3 residues before the CDR3 terminus; that terminus is restored from the germline J gene. V lost 2 bases, J lost 0 bases, and 5 bases lay in between. The length of the CDR3 is 13 residues. Germline values: CDR1 GTSNPN, CDR2 SVGIG (reference sequence).

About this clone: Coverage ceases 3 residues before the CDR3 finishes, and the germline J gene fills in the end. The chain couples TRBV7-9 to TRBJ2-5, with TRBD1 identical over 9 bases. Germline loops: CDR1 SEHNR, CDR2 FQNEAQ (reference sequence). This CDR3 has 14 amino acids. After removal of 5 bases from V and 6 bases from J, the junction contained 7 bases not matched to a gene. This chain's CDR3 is CASSPKDRGKTQYF. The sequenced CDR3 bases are TGTGCCAGCAGCCCAAAGGACAGGGGAAAGACC.

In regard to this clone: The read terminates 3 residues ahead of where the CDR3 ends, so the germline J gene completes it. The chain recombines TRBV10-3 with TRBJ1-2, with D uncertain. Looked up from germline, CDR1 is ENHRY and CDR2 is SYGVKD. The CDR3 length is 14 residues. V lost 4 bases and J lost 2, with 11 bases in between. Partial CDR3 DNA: TGTGCCATCAGTGCAGGTGCTGGCAACTATGGC. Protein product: CAISAGAGNYG. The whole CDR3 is CAISAGAGNYGYTF.

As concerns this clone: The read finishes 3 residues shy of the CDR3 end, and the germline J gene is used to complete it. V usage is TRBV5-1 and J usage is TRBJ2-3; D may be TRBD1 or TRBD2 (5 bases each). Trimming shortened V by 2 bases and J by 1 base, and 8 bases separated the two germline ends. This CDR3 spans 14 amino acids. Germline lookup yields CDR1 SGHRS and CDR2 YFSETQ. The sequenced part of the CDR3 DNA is TGCGCCAGCAGCTTCCAGGGAGGCACAGATACG. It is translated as CASSFQGGTDT. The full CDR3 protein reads CASSFQGGTDTQYF.

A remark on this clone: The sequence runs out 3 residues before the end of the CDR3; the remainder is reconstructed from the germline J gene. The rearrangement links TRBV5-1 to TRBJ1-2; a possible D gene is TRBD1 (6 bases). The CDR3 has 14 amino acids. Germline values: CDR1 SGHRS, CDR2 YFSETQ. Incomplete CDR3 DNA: TGCGCCAGCAGTTCCCTAGCGGGGGGCGATGAC. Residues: CASSSLAGGDD. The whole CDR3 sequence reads CASSSLAGGDDYTF.

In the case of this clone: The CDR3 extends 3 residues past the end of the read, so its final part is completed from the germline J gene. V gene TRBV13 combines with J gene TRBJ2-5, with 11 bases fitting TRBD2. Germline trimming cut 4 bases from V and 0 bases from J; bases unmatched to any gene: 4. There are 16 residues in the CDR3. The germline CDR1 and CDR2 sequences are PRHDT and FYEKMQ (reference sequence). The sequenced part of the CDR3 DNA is TGTGCCAGCAGCTCCTTACTAGCGGGGGACCAAGAGACC. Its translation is CASSSLLAGDQET. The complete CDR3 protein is CASSSLLAGDQETQYF.

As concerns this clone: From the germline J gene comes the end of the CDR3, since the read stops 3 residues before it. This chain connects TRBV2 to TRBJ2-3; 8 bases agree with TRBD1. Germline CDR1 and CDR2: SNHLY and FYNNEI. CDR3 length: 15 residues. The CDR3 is CASSLQGQGQETQYF. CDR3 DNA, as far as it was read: TGTGCCAGCAGCCTCCAAGGACAGGGCCAAGAGACG. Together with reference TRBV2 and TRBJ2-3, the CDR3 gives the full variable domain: EPEVTQTPSHQVTQMGQEVILRCVPISNHLYFYWYRQILGQKVEFLVSFYNNEISEKSEIFDDQFSVERPDGSNFTLKIRSTKLEDSAMYFCASSLQGQGQETQYFGPGTRLTVL.

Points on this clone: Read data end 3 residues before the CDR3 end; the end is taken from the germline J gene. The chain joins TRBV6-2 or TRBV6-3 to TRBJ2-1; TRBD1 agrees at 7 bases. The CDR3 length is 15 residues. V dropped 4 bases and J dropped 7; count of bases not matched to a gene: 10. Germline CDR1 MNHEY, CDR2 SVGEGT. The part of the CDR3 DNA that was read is TGTGCCAGCAGTTTCCTCCTAGAGGGGGCGAATGAG. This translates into CASSFLLEGANE. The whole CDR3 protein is CASSFLLEGANEQFF.

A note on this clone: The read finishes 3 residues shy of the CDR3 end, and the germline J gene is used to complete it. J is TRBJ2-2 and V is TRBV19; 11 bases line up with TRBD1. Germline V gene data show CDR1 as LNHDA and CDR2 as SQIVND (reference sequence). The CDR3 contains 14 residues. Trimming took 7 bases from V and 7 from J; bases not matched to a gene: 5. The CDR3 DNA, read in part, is TGTGCCAGTATTCGGACAGGGGGCTTCGGGGAG. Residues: CASIRTGGFGE. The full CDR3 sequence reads CASIRTGGFGELFF.

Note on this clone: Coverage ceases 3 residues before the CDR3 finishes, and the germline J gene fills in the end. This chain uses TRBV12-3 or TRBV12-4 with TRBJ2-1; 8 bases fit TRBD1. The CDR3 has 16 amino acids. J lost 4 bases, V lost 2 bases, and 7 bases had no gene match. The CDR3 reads CASSLSSDRVYNEQFF. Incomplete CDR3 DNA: TGTGCCAGCAGTTTATCCTCGGACAGGGTATACAATGAG.